Presented here are 32 T cell receptor beta chains from one specimen sequenced in a study of shared clonotypes between healthy human individuals. Sequencing used immunoSEQ multiplex PCR; TCRdb keeps in-frame clones, though not all of them. This table has around 510,000 clones, around 96% appearing once. Sequences were obtained from naive CD4+ T cells sorted from blood. Subset: CD45RA+ positively selected. The receptors were gathered from a woman aged 25 to 45 in good health.

The chain carries TRBV5-1 and TRBJ1-2, with D uncertain. Germline CDR1 is SGHRS and CDR2 is YFSETQ. V lost 4 bases to trimming and J lost 6 bases, with 19 bases between them. There are 15 residues in the CDR3. In DNA form, the CDR3 reads TGCGCCAGCAGCCCCCGCAGGACCGAGAACGATGGCTACACCTTC. Its translation is CASSPRRTENDGYTF.

The CDR3 protein is CASSRDRNYNEQFF. As DNA, the CDR3 is TGTGCCAGCAGTCGGGACAGGAACTACAATGAGCAGTTCTTC. The rearrangement links TRBV11-2 to TRBJ2-1; 8 positions match TRBD1. This CDR3 has 14 residues. Unmatched junction bases numbered 4, after V lost 6 bases and J lost 3 bases. CDR1 SGHAT and CDR2 FQNNGV come from the germline V gene.

The V gene is TRBV27, the J gene TRBJ2-6; TRBD1 matches at 7 bases. V trimming: 2 bases; J trimming: 1 base; junction bases outside the gene matches: 2. CDR1 and CDR2 (germline): MNHEY, SMNVEV (reference sequence). The CDR3 length is 16 residues. Here the CDR3 reads CASSLLQGSGANVLTF. CDR3 sequence (DNA): TGTGCCAGCAGTTTACTACAGGGGTCTGGGGCCAACGTCCTGACTTTC.

The chain is built from TRBV19 and TRBJ1-1; no definite D call. Germline-derived CDR1 and CDR2 are LNHDA and SQIVND (reference sequence). The CDR3 covers 16 residues. With 7 bases removed from V and 3 bases from J, the gap between germline ends came to 21 bases. The CDR3 loop reads CASNSPGSPDHTEAFF. In nucleotides, the CDR3 is TGTGCCAGTAATAGTCCCGGCAGCCCGGACCACACTGAAGCTTTCTTT. The entire variable domain, with the rest obtained from reference TRBV19 and TRBJ1-1, is as follows: DGGITQSPKYLFRKEGQNVTLSCEQNLNHDAMYWYRQDPGQGLRLIYYSQIVNDFQKGDIAEGYSVSREKKESFPLTVTSAQKNPTAFYLCASNSPGSPDHTEAFFGQGTRLTVV.

The chain employs TRBV19 and TRBJ1-1, with D possibly matching TRBD1 (6 bases). Germline assignment: CDR1 LNHDA and CDR2 SQIVND (reference sequence). The V end was cut by 6 bases, the J end by 4 bases, with 15 bases between. The CDR3 loop spans 14 amino acids. This CDR3 is CASRSDRQSTEAFF. CDR3 bases: TGTGCCAGTAGGAGTGACAGGCAGAGCACTGAAGCTTTCTTT.

V usage is TRBV5-1 and J usage is TRBJ2-1, with 7 bases identical to TRBD1. CDR1 and CDR2 from the germline V gene are SGHRS and YFSETQ. The ends lost 1 base at V and 2 bases at J; junction bases unmatched: 3. The CDR3 sequence is 15 residues long. CDR3 in DNA: TGCGCCAGCAGCTTGCCCGGGACAGCCTACAATGAGCAGTTCTTC. Translation: CASSLPGTAYNEQFF.

The genes are TRBV5-1 and TRBJ2-1; 10 bases are shared with TRBD1. The CDR3 length is 15 residues. Trimming took 4 bases from V and 8 from J; bases not matched to a gene: 9. Per the germline V gene, CDR1 is SGHRS and CDR2 is YFSETQ. The CDR3: CASSGLGTGAHEQFF. The DNA of the CDR3 is TGCGCCAGCAGCGGGTTGGGGACAGGGGCACATGAGCAGTTCTTC.

This clone was seen only once. This chain joins TRBV11-2 and TRBJ2-1; 7 positions match TRBD2. Germline CDR1 reads SGHAT; CDR2 reads FQNNGV. The CDR3 spans 12 residues. Trimming cost V 0 bases and J 10 bases; bases outside gene matches: 0. CDR3 sequence (DNA): TGTGCCAGCAGCTTAGAGGGGGGGGAGCAGTTCTTC. Translated, it gives CASSLEGGEQFF. Together with reference TRBV11-2 and TRBJ2-1, the CDR3 gives the full variable domain: EAGVAQSPRYKIIEKRQSVAFWCNPISGHATLYWYQQILGQGPKLLIQFQNNGVVDDSQLPKDRFSAERLKGVDSTLKIQPAKLEDSAVYLCASSLEGGEQFFGPGTRLTVL.

This clone was seen once. Other DNA sequences of this sample code for an identical CDR3. V usage is TRBV5-4 and J usage is TRBJ2-2, with 14 bases matching TRBD2. From germline, CDR1 is SGHNT and CDR2 YYREEE (reference sequence). The CDR3 contains 18 residues. The V and J ends lost 3 bases and 6 bases, in that order; junction bases with no gene match: 10. The chain's CDR3 is CASSSPGLAGVGAGELFF. For the CDR3, the DNA is TGTGCCAGCAGCTCCCCGGGACTAGCGGGAGTTGGGGCCGGGGAGCTGTTTTTT. Combining the CDR3 with reference TRBV5-4 and TRBJ2-2 gives the whole variable domain ETGVTQSPTHLIKTRGQQVTLRCSSQSGHNTVSWYQQALGQGPQFIFQYYREEENGRGNFPPRFSGLQFPNYSSELNVNALELDDSALYLCASSSPGLAGVGAGELFFGEGSRLTVL.

V usage is TRBV4-1 and J usage is TRBJ2-5; 8 bases map to TRBD2. The end of the DNA is better explained by TRBJ2-7, so the J call may be wrong. The germline V gene has CDR1 MGHRA and CDR2 YSYEKL. The CDR3 runs 14 residues. CDR3 sequence: CASSRGGGFSEQYF. CDR3 nucleotide sequence: TGCGCCAGCAGCCGGGGCGGGGGGTTTTCCGAGCAGTACTTC.

This chain joins TRBV7-9 and TRBJ1-2; D not resolved. This CDR3 region has 10 residues. Per germline, CDR1 SEHNR and CDR2 FQNEAQ (reference sequence). V was cut by 1 base and J by 7 bases, with 1 base left in between. CDR3 residues: CASSLGGYTF. Written as DNA, the CDR3 is TGTGCCAGCAGCTTAGGTGGCTACACCTTC.

The genes are TRBV30 and TRBJ2-4; D ambiguous. The CDR3 length is 16 residues. Germline loops: CDR1 GTSNPN, CDR2 SVGIG (reference sequence). Trimming pared 2 bases from V and 3 bases from J, leaving 17 bases between. As DNA, the CDR3 is TGTGCCTGGAGTCGCCAATGGTTGGAAGGCAAAAACATTCAGTACTTC. As protein: CAWSRQWLEGKNIQYF.

The rearrangement links TRBV7-9 to TRBJ2-2; TRBD2 agrees at 7 bases. The CDR3 sequence is 14 residues long. CDR1 and CDR2 from the germline V gene are SEHNR and FQNEAQ (reference sequence). V lost 9 bases and J lost 0; bases outside the gene matches: 4. The CDR3 DNA reads as TGTGCCAGGGCTAGCGGTTCGAACACCGGGGAGCTGTTTTTT. Residues: CARASGSNTGELFF.

The V gene is TRBV6-1, the J gene TRBJ2-1; 8 positions agree with TRBD1. The junction had 5 bases not matched to a gene; V was cut back by 2 bases and J by 5 bases. Germline V gene lookup returns CDR1 MNHNS and CDR2 SASEGT. This CDR3 comprises 15 residues. CDR3 protein: CASSELDRANNEQFF. The DNA of the CDR3 is TGTGCCAGCAGTGAATTGGACAGGGCAAACAATGAGCAGTTCTTC.

V gene TRBV19 combines with J gene TRBJ1-1; the D gene is possibly TRBD1 (5 bases). V lost 7 bases and J 1 base, leaving 7 bases between the germline ends. Germline CDR1 is LNHDA and CDR2 is SQIVND (reference sequence). The CDR3 totals 12 residues. The DNA of the CDR3 is TGTGCCAGTAAGGACACGAACACTGAAGCTTTCTTT. Its protein is CASKDTNTEAFF.

The chain recombines TRBV19 with TRBJ2-2, with 11 bases that match TRBD2. Trimming cost V 9 bases and J 7 bases; bases outside gene matches: 10. CDR1 and CDR2 from the germline V gene are LNHDA and SQIVND (reference sequence). This CDR3 is 15 amino acids long. The DNA for the CDR3 is TGTGCCAGCAGAGGGACTAGCGGAACGGTCGGGGAGCTGTTTTTT. Its translation: CASRGTSGTVGELFF.

The rearrangement uses TRBV6-5 and TRBJ1-6; 10 positions match TRBD1. V trimming: 4 bases; J trimming: 10 bases; junction bases outside the gene matches: 7. Looked up from germline, CDR1 is MNHEY and CDR2 is SVGAGI. This CDR3 has 15 residues. CDR3 loop: CASSSPGQGFSPLHF. The CDR3 nucleotides are TGTGCCAGCAGTTCACCGGGACAGGGGTTCTCACCCCTCCACTTT.

This rearrangement joins TRBV5-1 to TRBJ2-5, with TRBD1 identical over 11 bases. Germline lookup yields CDR1 SGHRS and CDR2 YFSETQ. V trimming: 1 base; J trimming: 4 bases; junction bases outside the gene matches: 3. The CDR3 spans 15 residues. DNA of the CDR3: TGCGCCAGCAGCTTGATAGGGACAGGGGGAGAGACCCAGTACTTC. Amino acids: CASSLIGTGGETQYF.

The CDR3 sequence is CAISPGTSRYNEQFF. The CDR3, as DNA: TGTGCCATCAGTCCCGGGACTAGCAGGTACAATGAGCAGTTCTTC. The V call is TRBV10-3, the J call TRBJ2-1; TRBD2 matches 9 bases. Per the germline V gene, CDR1 is ENHRY and CDR2 is SYGVKD. The CDR3 is 15 amino acids. The J segment lost 4 bases and the V segment lost 5 bases, leaving 6 bases of the junction unmatched.

The gene calls are TRBV9 and TRBJ2-5; perhaps TRBD2 as D (6 bases). Germline values: CDR1 SGDLS, CDR2 YYNGEE. This CDR3 contains 15 residues. The ends were cut back, 4 bases at V and 4 bases at J, with 17 bases in the middle. Written as DNA, the CDR3 is TGTGCCAGCAGCCCGGGGACTGCGCACACAGAGACCCAGTACTTC. Translation: CASSPGTAHTETQYF.

The J gene is TRBJ1-1, the V gene TRBV7-6; D is possibly TRBD1 (5 bases). Deletions cut 0 bases from V and 4 bases from J, with 9 bases between. The CDR3 totals 14 residues. Germline loops: CDR1 SGHVS, CDR2 FNYEAQ. The CDR3 nucleotides are TGTGCCAGCAGCTTAGCCCGGGGGGGCACTGAAGCTTTCTTT. Translated: CASSLARGGTEAFF.

The rearrangement uses TRBV11-2 and TRBJ2-5; D uncertain. Trimming cost V 6 bases and J 1 base, with 12 bases left between them. The CDR3 consists of 14 residues. CDR1 is SGHAT, CDR2 FQNNGV, per germline. This chain's CDR3 is CASSYQAGQETQYF. For the CDR3, the DNA is TGTGCCAGCAGTTACCAGGCAGGCCAAGAGACCCAGTACTTC.

The gene calls are TRBV19 and TRBJ2-6, with 7 bases matching TRBD1. CDR1 LNHDA and CDR2 SQIVND come from the germline V gene (reference sequence). This CDR3 contains 14 residues. V was clipped by 7 bases and J by 2 bases; unmatched bases: 2. CDR3 loop: CASNDRAGANVLTF. CDR3 in DNA: TGTGCCAGTAACGACAGGGCTGGGGCCAACGTCCTGACTTTC.

The chain couples TRBV28 to TRBJ2-7, with D uncertain. The germline CDR1 and CDR2 sequences are MDHEN and SYDVKM. V gave up 3 bases and J gave up 3 bases, with 9 bases separating them. The CDR3 contains 13 residues. The CDR3 protein is CASSLLVHYEQYF. CDR3 sequence (DNA): TGTGCCAGCAGTTTGCTTGTCCACTACGAGCAGTACTTC.

This clone has just one count. This sequence joins TRBV18 and TRBJ1-3; no clear D gene. This CDR3 is built from 16 residues. Germline assignment: CDR1 KGHSH and CDR2 LQKENI. The V gene lost 3 bases and the J gene lost 4 bases, with 16 bases spanning the gap. Here the CDR3 DNA reads TGTGCCAGCTCACCGACCAAACAGTTAGCCGGAAACACCATATATTTT. Its translation: CASSPTKQLAGNTIYF.

V and J are TRBV19 and TRBJ1-4; no clear D gene. V lost 10 bases to trimming and J lost 1 base, with 19 bases between them. From germline, CDR1 is LNHDA and CDR2 SQIVND (reference sequence). The CDR3 covers 16 residues. CDR3: CATIIFVYGTNEKLFF. Here the CDR3 DNA reads TGTGCCACTATCATCTTCGTATACGGAACTAATGAAAAACTGTTTTTT.

V usage is TRBV5-1 and J usage is TRBJ2-7, with 8 bases fitting TRBD1. Unmatched junction bases numbered 5, after V lost 3 bases and J lost 0 bases. The V gene's germline CDR1 is SGHRS and CDR2 YFSETQ. This CDR3 is built from 15 residues. The CDR3 nucleotides read TGCGCCAGCAGCTGGGGGACAGGTTACTCCTACGAGCAGTACTTC. Translation: CASSWGTGYSYEQYF.

The chain is built from TRBV29-1 and TRBJ2-3; no clear D gene. The ends were cut back, 5 bases at V and 1 base at J, with 7 bases in the middle. Germline V gives CDR1 SQVTM, CDR2 ANQGSEA. The CDR3 contains 12 residues. The CDR3 loop is CSVTSGTDTQYF. In DNA form, the CDR3 reads TGCAGCGTTACATCGGGCACAGATACGCAGTATTTT.

For this clone: Germline is not matched at one junction end, which may reflect a read error. Other nucleotide sequences in the sample specify the same CDR3. The chain couples TRBV4-1 to TRBJ2-2, with TRBD2 matching 8 bases. This CDR3 contains 16 residues. Per germline, CDR1 MGHRA and CDR2 YSYEKL. Here the CDR3 reads CASSQEFLAGTGELFF. The CDR3 DNA is TGCGCCAGCAGCCAAGAGTTCCTAGCGGGCACCGGAGAGCTGTTTTTT.

This clone was seen a single time. The J gene is TRBJ1-6, the V gene TRBV9; D is possibly TRBD1 (5 bases). CDR3 length: 12 amino acids. Trimming removed 3 bases at V and 10 bases at J, with 8 bases between. The V gene's germline CDR1 is SGDLS and CDR2 YYNGEE. CDR3 sequence (DNA): TGTGCCAGCAGCGAAGGGGAGTCACCCCTCCACTTT. Its translation is CASSEGESPLHF.

This clone was seen once. The chain employs TRBV15 and TRBJ2-2, with 7 bases matching TRBD1. Trimming cost V 1 base and J 0 bases; bases outside gene matches: 2. The CDR3 contains 16 residues. From germline, CDR1 is LNHNV and CDR2 YYDKDF (reference sequence). CDR3 amino acids: CATSRAGTANTGELFF. The CDR3 DNA follows: TGTGCCACCAGCAGAGCCGGGACAGCGAACACCGGGGAGCTGTTTTTT.

The chain couples TRBV11-2 to TRBJ1-1, with 7 positions matching TRBD1. Trimming removed 7 bases from V and 1 base from J; junction bases left unmatched: 6. The CDR3 runs 14 residues. Germline lookup yields CDR1 SGHAT and CDR2 FQNNGV. The CDR3 sequence is CASTPDRTNTEAFF. In nucleotides, the CDR3 is TGTGCCAGCACCCCGGACAGGACGAACACTGAAGCTTTCTTT.